These 13 T cell receptor beta chains originate from one sample sequenced in a study of blood T cell repertoires in COVID-19. TCRdb's table, derived via immunoSEQ multiplex PCR, lists solely in-frame clones and lacks some. The sample includes roughly 300,000 clones, about 89% of them seen just once. Sequenced material: peripheral blood. These receptors all stem from a woman in her thirties or forties who had recovered from COVID-19.

This clone was seen more than once but under ten times. This chain links TRBV7-2 with TRBJ2-7; possibly TRBD2 for D (5 bases). The germline V and J ends were trimmed by 5 bases and 3 bases, with 20 bases remaining between them. The CDR3 has 16 residues. The germline gives CDR1 SGHTA, CDR2 FQGNSA. This CDR3 reads CASSTPGLATNYEQYF. In DNA form, the CDR3 reads TGTGCCAGCAGCACACCCGGTCTAGCAACCAACTACGAGCAGTACTTC.

This clone was recorded a few times. V and J are TRBV5-4 and TRBJ2-3; 11 nucleotides match TRBD1. The J segment lost 2 bases and the V segment lost 0 bases, leaving 5 bases of the junction unmatched. Germline V gene lookup returns CDR1 SGHNT and CDR2 YYREEE (reference sequence). This CDR3 contains 17 residues. The CDR3 sequence: CASSLDGTGGITDTQYF. CDR3 DNA sequence: TGTGCCAGCAGCTTGGACGGGACAGGGGGGATCACAGATACGCAGTATTTT. Full variable domain (remainder filled in from reference TRBV5-4 and TRBJ2-3): ETGVTQSPTHLIKTRGQQVTLRCSSQSGHNTVSWYQQALGQGPQFIFQYYREEENGRGNFPPRFSGLQFPNYSSELNVNALELDDSALYLCASSLDGTGGITDTQYFGPGTRLTVL.

The rearrangement uses TRBV5-1 and TRBJ1-1, with D tentatively TRBD1 (6 bases). V lost 4 bases and J 1 base, leaving 11 bases between the germline ends. This CDR3 is built from 14 residues. Germline values: CDR1 SGHRS, CDR2 YFSETQ. Here the CDR3 DNA reads TGCGCCAGCAGCGGGGGACAACCGAACACTGAAGCTTTCTTT. Amino acid sequence: CASSGGQPNTEAFF.

A note on this clone: In the same sample, other DNA sequences code for this CDR3. The rearrangement uses TRBV6-5 and TRBJ1-3, with 8 bases that match TRBD1. The CDR3 is 14 residues long. After removal of 4 bases from V and 2 bases from J, the junction contained 1 base not matched to a gene. Germline V gene lookup returns CDR1 MNHEY and CDR2 SVGAGI. CDR3 loop: CASSSGGAGNTIYF. The CDR3 nucleotides read TGTGCCAGCAGTTCAGGGGGCGCTGGAAACACCATATATTTT.

This chain links TRBV19 with TRBJ2-5; 8 bases fit TRBD2. V lost 7 bases, J lost 5 bases, and 9 bases stayed unmatched. Germline V lookup: CDR1 LNHDA, CDR2 SQIVND (reference sequence). The CDR3 is 14 residues long. The CDR3 DNA is TGTGCCAGTACCCCGGGAGGGTTGTCTGAGACCCAGTACTTC. Translating gives CASTPGGLSETQYF.

This sequence joins TRBV18 and TRBJ2-6, with 7 bases that match TRBD1. The CDR3 loop spans 19 amino acids. After removal of 1 base from V and 0 bases from J, the junction contained 9 bases not matched to a gene. Germline V lookup: CDR1 KGHSH, CDR2 LQKENI. The CDR3 protein is CASSPRRGPPGSGANVLTF. The CDR3 DNA is TGTGCCAGCTCACCACGTAGGGGGCCGCCCGGCTCTGGGGCCAACGTCCTGACTTTC.

This clone was seen just once. The rearrangement joins TRBV19 to TRBJ1-2, with TRBD1 identical over 7 bases. With 5 bases clipped from V and 8 bases from J, the junction kept 11 bases outside the gene matches. Per the germline V gene, CDR1 is LNHDA and CDR2 is SQIVND (reference sequence). This CDR3 spans 14 amino acids. This CDR3 reads CASSPRQGRGGYTF. CDR3 nucleotides: TGTGCCAGTAGTCCCCGACAGGGACGGGGGGGCTACACCTTC. The full variable domain, its missing parts supplied by reference TRBV19 and TRBJ1-2, is DGGITQSPKYLFRKEGQNVTLSCEQNLNHDAMYWYRQDPGQGLRLIYYSQIVNDFQKGDIAEGYSVSREKKESFPLTVTSAQKNPTAFYLCASSPRQGRGGYTFGSGTRLTVV.

The chain couples TRBV19 to TRBJ2-7; D is possibly TRBD2 (6 bases). Trimming left V 7 bases short and J 0 bases short, with 16 bases between. This CDR3 comprises 15 residues. Germline CDR1 and CDR2: LNHDA and SQIVND (reference sequence). For the CDR3, the DNA is TGTGCCAGTAAAGGTCGGACGGGACTCTCCTACGAGCAGTACTTC. This sequence encodes CASKGRTGLSYEQYF.

The chain couples TRBV6-1 to TRBJ2-2, with 8 bases fitting TRBD1. Germline V CDR1 and CDR2: MNHNS, SASEGT. The length of the CDR3 is 15 residues. V was clipped by 7 bases and J by 0 bases; unmatched bases: 4. CDR3 residues: CASNLQGANTGELFF. In DNA, the CDR3 is TGTGCCAGCAATTTACAGGGGGCGAACACCGGGGAGCTGTTTTTT.

The J gene is TRBJ2-7, the V gene TRBV7-9; tentatively, D is TRBD1 (5 bases). The CDR3 has 12 amino acids. CDR1 SEHNR and CDR2 FQNEAQ come from the germline V gene (reference sequence). Trimming cost V 3 bases and J 5 bases, with 8 bases left between them. The CDR3 nucleotides read TGTGCCAGCAGCTTTTCAGGGAACGAGCAGTACTTC. This sequence encodes CASSFSGNEQYF.

CDR3 sequence: CSVRAKNIQYF. The CDR3 bases are TGCAGCGTCAGAGCCAAAAACATTCAGTACTTC. V gene TRBV29-1 combines with J gene TRBJ2-4; no firm D call. CDR1 is SQVTM, CDR2 ANQGSEA, per germline. The CDR3 consists of 11 residues. Trimming took 6 bases from V and 0 from J, leaving 3 bases between them.

The genes are TRBV18 and TRBJ1-3; the D is unclear. V was clipped by 3 bases and J by 6 bases, with 9 bases between them. From germline, CDR1 is KGHSH and CDR2 LQKENI. The CDR3 spans 13 residues. The CDR3 DNA sequence: TGTGCCAGCTCACCCACCCGAGAAAACACCATATATTTT. It translates to CASSPTRENTIYF.

The rearrangement uses TRBV6-5 and TRBJ2-4; a possible D gene is TRBD1 (8 bases). V gave up 0 bases and J gave up 8 bases, with 14 bases separating them. The CDR3 loop spans 15 amino acids. The germline V gene has CDR1 MNHEY and CDR2 SVGAGI. CDR3 sequence: CASSYSRTGRDIQYF. The CDR3 region has the DNA TGTGCCAGCAGTTACTCCCGGACAGGGAGGGACATTCAGTACTTC.